These 27 T cell receptor beta chains were all obtained from the same sample, sequenced in a study of cytomegalovirus exposure and HLA in healthy donors. The PCR contained 60 Vbeta and 13 Jbeta primers. Profiling relied on immunoSEQ multiplex PCR, and the TCRdb table lists in-frame clones only, not all of them. The table includes 200,000 to 250,000 clones, around 80% detected once. Sequenced input: PBMCs. The receptors shown here come from a boy between 10 and 17 years old in good health and CMV-seronegative.

This clone was seen a single time. The chain joins TRBV7-2 to TRBJ2-2; D is perhaps TRBD1 (5 bases). With 5 bases removed from V and 7 bases from J, the gap between germline ends came to 8 bases. Germline values: CDR1 SGHTA, CDR2 FQGNSA. This CDR3 is built from 12 residues. The CDR3 nucleotides are TGTGCCAGCAGCCAAAGGGGCGGGGAGCTGTTTTTT. Its protein product is CASSQRGGELFF.

V gene TRBV29-1 combines with J gene TRBJ1-5; 10 bases fit TRBD1. CDR3 size: 12 residues. Trimming removed 6 bases from V and 8 bases from J; junction bases left unmatched: 4. Germline V lookup: CDR1 SQVTM, CDR2 ANQGSEA. This CDR3 reads CSVTGGQEPQHF. CDR3 DNA sequence: TGCAGCGTGACAGGGGGCCAGGAGCCCCAGCATTTT.

The chain recombines TRBV11-2 with TRBJ2-1; TRBD2 aligns across 13 bases. This CDR3 is 17 amino acids long. From germline, CDR1 is SGHAT and CDR2 FQNNGV. The V and J ends lost 5 bases and 4 bases, in that order; junction bases with no gene match: 8. The CDR3 DNA reads TGTGCCAGCAGCGAACACCGGGGACTAGCGGGATACAATGAGCAGTTCTTC. This codes for CASSEHRGLAGYNEQFF.

The genes are TRBV19 and TRBJ1-2; 7 nucleotides align to TRBD1. CDR3 length equals 17 residues. In germline, CDR1 is LNHDA, CDR2 SQIVND (reference sequence). J was trimmed by 0 bases and V by 3 bases; bases with no gene match: 10. CDR3 nucleotide sequence: TGTGCCAGTAGTATCGCCGGGACAGAACTTACTAACTATGGCTACACCTTC. Translation gives CASSIAGTELTNYGYTF.

V usage is TRBV19 and J usage is TRBJ1-1, with 8 bases matching TRBD1. Trimming at V came to 6 bases and at J to 1 base, leaving 10 bases not matched to a gene. Germline V gene sequence: CDR1 LNHDA, CDR2 SQIVND (reference sequence). This CDR3 spans 16 amino acids. The CDR3 region is CASRPGTGGTNTEAFF. CDR3 DNA: TGTGCCAGTAGACCAGGGACAGGTGGGACGAACACTGAAGCTTTCTTT. Full variable domain (remainder filled in from reference TRBV19 and TRBJ1-1): DGGITQSPKYLFRKEGQNVTLSCEQNLNHDAMYWYRQDPGQGLRLIYYSQIVNDFQKGDIAEGYSVSREKKESFPLTVTSAQKNPTAFYLCASRPGTGGTNTEAFFGQGTRLTVV.

This rearrangement joins TRBV14 to TRBJ2-5; D is undetermined. The CDR3 sequence is 15 residues long. Per germline, CDR1 SGHDN and CDR2 FVKESK. The V end was cut by 4 bases, the J end by 2 bases, with 14 bases between. The CDR3 region is CASSRRRHHQETQYF. CDR3 nucleotides: TGTGCCAGCAGCCGCCGCCGACATCATCAAGAGACCCAGTACTTC.

CDR3 residues: CASSVGSGVGNTIYF. The CDR3 DNA reads as TGTGCCAGCAGCGTAGGATCCGGGGTCGGAAACACCATATATTTT. The genes are TRBV9 and TRBJ1-3; D call uncertain. Germline V lookup: CDR1 SGDLS, CDR2 YYNGEE. V lost 0 bases to trimming and J lost 4 bases, with 11 bases between them. This CDR3 has 15 amino acids.

This chain uses TRBV9 with TRBJ1-2; D remains ambiguous. Trimming stripped 0 bases from V and 4 bases from J, with 10 bases between. This CDR3 contains 14 residues. In germline, CDR1 is SGDLS, CDR2 YYNGEE. CDR3 nucleotide sequence: TGTGCCAGCAGCGTAGACCCGGGAAGCTATGGCTACACCTTC. Translating gives CASSVDPGSYGYTF.

The genes are TRBV2 and TRBJ2-3; TRBD1 is a possible D gene (5 bases). CDR1 SNHLY and CDR2 FYNNEI come from the germline V gene. This CDR3 comprises 14 residues. The germline V and J ends were trimmed by 4 bases and 1 base, with 9 bases remaining between them. This CDR3 is CASSVGRGTDTQYF. The CDR3 DNA is TGTGCCAGCAGTGTTGGCAGGGGCACAGATACGCAGTATTTT.

V is TRBV6-5 and J is TRBJ1-2; 9 bases align to TRBD1. V lost 4 bases, J lost 8 bases, and 2 bases stayed unmatched. Germline CDR1 is MNHEY and CDR2 is SVGAGI. CDR3 size: 12 residues. The CDR3 sequence is CASSSGQGGYTF. The CDR3 bases are TGTGCCAGCAGTTCGGGACAGGGAGGCTACACCTTC.

The V call is TRBV25-1, the J call TRBJ2-3; 11 nucleotides align to TRBD1. The CDR3 is made up of 18 amino acids. V lost 0 bases and J lost 3; bases outside the gene matches: 8. Germline V lookup: CDR1 MGHDK, CDR2 SYGVNS. The CDR3 DNA is TGTGCCAGCAGTGAATATTTTTGGGGACAGGGGGAGACAGATACGCAGTATTTT. It yields the protein CASSEYFWGQGETDTQYF. Looking up the rest from reference TRBV25-1 and TRBJ2-3 gives the full variable domain: EADIYQTPRYLVIGTGKKITLECSQTMGHDKMYWYQQDPGMELHLIHYSYGVNSTEKGDLSSESTVSRIRTEHFPLTLESARPSHTSQYLCASSEYFWGQGETDTQYFGPGTRLTVL.

The chain recombines TRBV4-1 with TRBJ2-3; TRBD2 matches 15 bases. The V gene end was trimmed by 4 bases and the J gene end by 6 bases; junction bases not matched to a gene: 11. The CDR3 runs to 18 residues. Germline V gene data show CDR1 as MGHRA and CDR2 as YSYEKL. Here the CDR3 DNA reads TGCGCCAGCAGCCTTCTTGGGACTAGCGGGGGGTTTCGGGATACGCAGTATTTT. This translates into CASSLLGTSGGFRDTQYF.

The chain combines TRBV19 with TRBJ1-1; a possible D gene is TRBD1 (6 bases). V lost 8 bases to trimming and J lost 3 bases, with 19 bases between them. The CDR3 spans 15 residues. The V gene's germline CDR1 is LNHDA and CDR2 SQIVND (reference sequence). The CDR3 region has the DNA TGTGCCAGTCAAATTACAGGGAGGGAGGACACTGAAGCTTTCTTT. It codes for CASQITGREDTEAFF.

The chain employs TRBV27 and TRBJ2-7, with TRBD1 matching over 8 bases. CDR3 length: 14 residues. J was trimmed by 2 bases and V by 6 bases; bases with no gene match: 6. The germline CDR1 and CDR2 sequences are MNHEY and SMNVEV (reference sequence). This CDR3 reads CASSFQTGAYEQYF. Here the CDR3 DNA reads TGTGCCAGCAGCTTTCAGACAGGGGCCTACGAGCAGTACTTC.

The V gene is TRBV5-1, the J gene TRBJ2-5; D not resolved. Trimming stripped 3 bases from V and 3 bases from J, with 3 bases between. Germline V gene data show CDR1 as SGHRS and CDR2 as YFSETQ. The CDR3 extends over 11 amino acids. For the CDR3, the DNA is TGCGCCAGCAGCTACAAAGAGACCCAGTACTTC. It specifies CASSYKETQYF.

The chain links TRBV5-6 to TRBJ2-1; 12 bases are shared with TRBD2. Losses at the gene ends were 4 bases for V and 7 bases for J; bases not matched to a gene: 6. The CDR3 is made up of 15 amino acids. Per germline, CDR1 SGHDT and CDR2 YYEEEE. CDR3 nucleotide sequence: TGTGCCAGCAGCATACTAGCGGGAGGCGGGAATGAGCAGTTCTTC. Its protein product is CASSILAGGGNEQFF.

The rearrangement joins TRBV6-1 to TRBJ2-7; D uncertain. The CDR3 spans 13 residues. Trimming removed 1 base at V and 2 bases at J, with 6 bases between. Germline CDR1 and CDR2: MNHNS and SASEGT. Here the CDR3 reads CASSEVLAYEQYF. CDR3 coding DNA: TGTGCCAGCAGTGAAGTCCTAGCCTACGAGCAGTACTTC.

V and J are TRBV19 and TRBJ2-3; a weak D match, TRBD2 (6 bases). Looked up from germline, CDR1 is LNHDA and CDR2 is SQIVND (reference sequence). The CDR3 runs to 14 residues. Trimming took off 6 bases at V and 3 bases at J, with 13 bases between the two ends. The CDR3 region has the DNA TGTGCCAGTAGCAACGAGGGAGGTACAGATACGCAGTATTTT. Protein sequence: CASSNEGGTDTQYF. The full variable domain, its missing parts supplied by reference TRBV19 and TRBJ2-3, is DGGITQSPKYLFRKEGQNVTLSCEQNLNHDAMYWYRQDPGQGLRLIYYSQIVNDFQKGDIAEGYSVSREKKESFPLTVTSAQKNPTAFYLCASSNEGGTDTQYFGPGTRLTVL.

The chain recombines TRBV7-9 with TRBJ1-1; D gene ambiguous. Germline V lookup: CDR1 SEHNR, CDR2 FQNEAQ (reference sequence). V shed 5 bases and J shed 5 bases, with 12 bases lying between them. The length of the CDR3 is 13 residues. The DNA for the CDR3 is TGTGCCAGCAGCCTAGGGCAATCTACTGAAGCTTTCTTT. Amino acids: CASSLGQSTEAFF.

The genes are TRBV10-3 and TRBJ1-4; the D gene is possibly TRBD1 (5 bases). The CDR3 extends over 12 amino acids. Germline CDR1 ENHRY, CDR2 SYGVKD. Trimming left V 6 bases short and J 4 bases short, with 6 bases between. CDR3 residues: CAIRDSNEKLFF. CDR3 in DNA: TGTGCCATCAGAGACAGTAATGAAAAACTGTTTTTT.

This clone was seen only once. This chain links TRBV5-1 with TRBJ2-7; the match to TRBD2 covers 11 bases. The CDR3 runs 15 residues. Germline CDR1 SGHRS, CDR2 YFSETQ. V dropped 0 bases and J dropped 9; count of bases not matched to a gene: 8. CDR3 amino acids: CASSLEASGRMVQYF. The CDR3 DNA reads as TGCGCCAGCAGCTTGGAAGCTAGCGGGAGGATGGTGCAGTACTTC.

The V gene is TRBV2, the J gene TRBJ2-5; 8 nucleotides agree with TRBD2. The CDR3 contains 12 residues. The V segment lost 1 base and the J segment 11 bases; nucleotides outside the gene matches: 3. Germline V gene sequence: CDR1 SNHLY, CDR2 FYNNEI. CDR3 region: CASSEGTSRQYF. CDR3 bases: TGTGCCAGCAGTGAAGGGACTAGCCGGCAGTACTTC.

The chain combines TRBV5-5 with TRBJ2-2, with D unresolved. The CDR3 has 14 residues. The germline V gene encodes CDR1 SGHKS and CDR2 YYEKEE (reference sequence). Trimming shortened V by 3 bases and J by 2 bases, and 8 bases separated the two germline ends. The CDR3 region is CASSSQTNTGELFF. The CDR3 region has the DNA TGTGCCAGCAGCTCTCAGACAAACACCGGGGAGCTGTTTTTT.

The chain joins TRBV7-9 to TRBJ2-7; perhaps TRBD2 as D (5 bases). Trimming shortened V by 5 bases and J by 2 bases, and 16 bases separated the two germline ends. Germline V lookup: CDR1 SEHNR, CDR2 FQNEAQ (reference sequence). The CDR3 runs 15 residues. The CDR3 DNA is TGTGCCAGCAGCCAGAGGGATGCAGGTACCTACGAGCAGTACTTC. Its protein is CASSQRDAGTYEQYF.

In DNA, the CDR3 is TGCGCCAGCAGTGATACTAGCGGGGTCACAGATACGCAGTATTTT. Protein product: CASSDTSGVTDTQYF. The V and J genes are TRBV10-1 and TRBJ2-3, with 10 positions matching TRBD2. The CDR3 totals 15 residues. Germline V lookup: CDR1 WNHNN, CDR2 SYGVQD (reference sequence). After removal of 3 bases from V and 2 bases from J, the junction contained 2 bases not matched to a gene.

The chain links TRBV19 to TRBJ1-3; a possible D gene is TRBD1 (5 bases). The V and J ends lost 3 bases and 6 bases respectively, with 6 bases between them. The CDR3 totals 12 residues. The germline gives CDR1 LNHDA, CDR2 SQIVND (reference sequence). CDR3 loop: CASSMDINTIYF. As DNA, the CDR3 is TGTGCCAGTAGTATGGACATAAACACCATATATTTT.

The genes are TRBV4-1 and TRBJ2-1, with 10 positions matching TRBD2. The germline V gene has CDR1 MGHRA and CDR2 YSYEKL. The CDR3 has 16 residues. The V gene end was trimmed by 0 bases and the J gene end by 4 bases; junction bases not matched to a gene: 3. The CDR3 loop reads CASSQDGLADYNEQFF. For the CDR3, the DNA is TGCGCCAGCAGCCAAGATGGACTAGCGGATTACAATGAGCAGTTCTTC.